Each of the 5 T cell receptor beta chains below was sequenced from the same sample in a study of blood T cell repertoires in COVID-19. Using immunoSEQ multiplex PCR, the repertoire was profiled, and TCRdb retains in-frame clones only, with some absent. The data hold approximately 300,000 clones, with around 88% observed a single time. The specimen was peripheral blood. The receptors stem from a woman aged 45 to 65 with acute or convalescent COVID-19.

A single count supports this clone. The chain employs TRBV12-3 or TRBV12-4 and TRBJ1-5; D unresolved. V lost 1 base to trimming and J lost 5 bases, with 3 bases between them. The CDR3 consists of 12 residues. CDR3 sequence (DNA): TGTGCCAGCAGTTTAGGAGATCAGCCCCAGCATTTT. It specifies CASSLGDQPQHF.

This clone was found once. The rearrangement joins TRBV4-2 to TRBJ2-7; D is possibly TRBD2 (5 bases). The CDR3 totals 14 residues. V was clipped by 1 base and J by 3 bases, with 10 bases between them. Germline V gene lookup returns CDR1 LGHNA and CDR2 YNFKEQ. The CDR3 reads CASSQVLAVYEQYF. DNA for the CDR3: TGTGCCAGCAGCCAAGTTCTAGCAGTCTACGAGCAGTACTTC.

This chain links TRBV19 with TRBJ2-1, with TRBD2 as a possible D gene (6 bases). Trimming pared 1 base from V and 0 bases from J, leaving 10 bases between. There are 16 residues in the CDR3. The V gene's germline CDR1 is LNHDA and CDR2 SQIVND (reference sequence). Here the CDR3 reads CASSIAETSSYNEQFF. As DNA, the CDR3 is TGTGCCAGTAGTATAGCGGAGACTAGCTCCTACAATGAGCAGTTCTTC.

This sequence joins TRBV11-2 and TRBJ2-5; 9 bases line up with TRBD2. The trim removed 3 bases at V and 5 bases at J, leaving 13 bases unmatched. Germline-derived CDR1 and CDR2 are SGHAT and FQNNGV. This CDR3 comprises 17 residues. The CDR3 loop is CASSLGVAGVGVETQYF. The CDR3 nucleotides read TGTGCCAGCAGCTTGGGGGTAGCGGGAGTCGGGGTGGAGACCCAGTACTTC.

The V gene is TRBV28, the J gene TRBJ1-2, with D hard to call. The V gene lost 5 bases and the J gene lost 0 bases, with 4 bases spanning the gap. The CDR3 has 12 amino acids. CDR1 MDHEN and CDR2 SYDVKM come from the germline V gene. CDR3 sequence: CASSRANYGYTF. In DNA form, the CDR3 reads TGTGCCAGCAGTCGAGCTAACTATGGCTACACCTTC.